These 19 T cell receptor beta chains share one sample of origin, sequenced in a study of shared clonotypes between healthy human individuals. Sequencing was performed with immunoSEQ multiplex PCR; in TCRdb, only in-frame clones are kept and a portion is missing. The sample carries hundreds of thousands of clones, roughly four fifths recorded once. Material for sequencing was PBMCs. The receptors originated from a middle-aged woman in good health. Some clones in this sample may be carry-over from other donors' samples.

The chain combines TRBV9 with TRBJ1-3; possibly TRBD1 for D (6 bases). The germline CDR1 and CDR2 sequences are SGDLS and YYNGEE. V lost 2 bases and J lost 4, with 13 bases in between. The CDR3 consists of 15 residues. Here the CDR3 DNA reads TGTGCCAGCAGCGTCTCCGGGACATCCGGAAACACCATATATTTT. Amino acids: CASSVSGTSGNTIYF.

The CDR3 protein is CASSPQQVADTQYF. The CDR3 DNA sequence: TGTGCCAGCTCACCACAACAGGTGGCAGATACGCAGTATTTT. V usage is TRBV18 and J usage is TRBJ2-3; TRBD1 might be the D (5 bases). Deletions cut 1 base from V and 4 bases from J, with 9 bases between. Per germline, CDR1 KGHSH and CDR2 LQKENI. This CDR3 contains 14 residues.

CDR3 nucleotides: TGTGCCAGCAGCCCCCACGGGGATCAGCCCCAGCATTTT. This gives the protein CASSPHGDQPQHF. V and J are TRBV7-2 and TRBJ1-5; no clear D gene. Germline CDR1 is SGHTA and CDR2 is FQGNSA. V lost 5 bases and J 5 bases, leaving 10 bases between the germline ends. This CDR3 spans 13 amino acids.

On this clone itself: Other DNA sequences from this sample encode an identical CDR3 as well. The CDR3 loop is CASSEFGTGGYEQYF. The CDR3 DNA follows: TGTGCCAGCAGTGAGTTCGGGACAGGGGGCTACGAGCAGTACTTC. The V gene is TRBV25-1, the J gene TRBJ2-5; TRBD1 aligns across 11 bases. The DNA matches TRBJ2-7 better at its end, which makes the J call doubtful. The CDR3 spans 15 residues. Per the germline V gene, CDR1 is MGHDK and CDR2 is SYGVNS.

The V gene is TRBV30, the J gene TRBJ1-2; 8 nucleotides agree with TRBD1. The CDR3 length is 13 residues. The J segment lost 4 bases and the V segment lost 5 bases, leaving 6 bases of the junction unmatched. Germline CDR1 is GTSNPN and CDR2 is SVGIG (reference sequence). The CDR3 bases are TGTGCCTGGGGCGCCGGGACAGGCTATGGCTACACCTTC. Protein: CAWGAGTGYGYTF.

The V and J genes are TRBV6-5 and TRBJ1-5; 7 bases align to TRBD1. With 0 bases clipped from V and 1 base from J, the junction kept 3 bases outside the gene matches. This CDR3 comprises 16 residues. Germline V gives CDR1 MNHEY, CDR2 SVGAGI. The CDR3 DNA sequence: TGTGCCAGCAGTTACTCTGCCAGGGGGAGCAATCAGCCCCAGCATTTT. Residues: CASSYSARGSNQPQHF.

Comments on this clone: A much bigger clone sits one base away, suggesting this may be a read error. The conserved phenylalanine or tryptophan normally closing the CDR3 is absent here, so this likely arose from a read error. The rearrangement links TRBV15 to TRBJ2-7; 8 bases map to TRBD1. Germline values: CDR1 LNHNV, CDR2 YYDKDF (reference sequence). V was clipped by 5 bases and J by 4 bases; unmatched bases: 13. The CDR3 sequence is 16 residues long. CDR3 sequence (DNA): TGTGCCACCAGCGACAGGGGCTCAGCGGGTATATACGAGCAGTACTCC. This encodes CATSDRGSAGIYEQYS.

The chain employs TRBV7-3 and TRBJ2-2; D might be TRBD2 (5 bases). This CDR3 has 14 residues. Per germline, CDR1 SGHTA and CDR2 FQGTGA. Trimming shortened V by 5 bases and J by 4 bases, and 11 bases separated the two germline ends. The DNA of the CDR3 is TGTGCCAGCAGCCCGGGGTGGAGCACCGGGGAGCTGTTTTTT. Its protein product is CASSPGWSTGELFF.

This chain links TRBV29-1 with TRBJ2-3, with TRBD2 identical over 9 bases. The trim removed 3 bases at V and 6 bases at J, leaving 4 bases unmatched. This CDR3 is built from 13 residues. Germline V gene lookup returns CDR1 SQVTM and CDR2 ANQGSEA. The DNA of the CDR3 is TGCAGCGTTGACAGCGGGGGGAGGGATACGCAGTATTTT. This gives the protein CSVDSGGRDTQYF.

This clone has more than one count but fewer than ten. The chain employs TRBV9 and TRBJ1-6, with 9 positions matching TRBD1. CDR3 length: 15 residues. V was pared by 3 bases and J by 8 bases, with 6 bases of the junction left unmatched. Germline V lookup: CDR1 SGDLS, CDR2 YYNGEE. Written as DNA, the CDR3 is TGTGCCAGCAGCGGAACAGGGGGCAAGGATTCACCCCTCCACTTT. Amino acid sequence: CASSGTGGKDSPLHF.

The rearrangement uses TRBV5-1 and TRBJ2-7, with 11 bases matching TRBD2. From germline, CDR1 is SGHRS and CDR2 YFSETQ. The CDR3 runs to 16 residues. J was trimmed by 5 bases and V by 0 bases; bases with no gene match: 7. CDR3 nucleotide sequence: TGCGCCAGCAGCTTGGGTGGAATAGCGGGAGGGCACGAGCAGTACTTC. Protein sequence: CASSLGGIAGGHEQYF.

The sample holds a few counts of this clone. This sequence joins TRBV7-9 and TRBJ1-1; TRBD1 is a possible D gene (6 bases). Germline CDR1 reads SEHNR; CDR2 reads FQNEAQ (reference sequence). The CDR3 loop spans 16 amino acids. The V end lost 1 base, the J end lost 4 bases, and 16 bases lay between the germline ends. The CDR3 sequence is CASSLDSGWGPTEAFF. Written as DNA, the CDR3 is TGTGCCAGCAGCTTAGATTCCGGTTGGGGGCCCACTGAAGCTTTCTTT.

The rearrangement joins TRBV5-1 to TRBJ2-1, with TRBD2 matching over 9 bases. The CDR3 is made up of 15 amino acids. The ends lost 0 bases at V and 8 bases at J; junction bases unmatched: 6. From germline, CDR1 is SGHRS and CDR2 YFSETQ. This CDR3 reads CASSLVASGTYEQFF. The CDR3 bases are TGCGCCAGCAGCTTGGTTGCTAGCGGGACTTATGAGCAGTTCTTC.

The genes are TRBV30 and TRBJ2-3, with 10 nucleotides matching TRBD2. With V trimmed by 7 bases and J by 3 bases, 4 bases remained unmatched. Germline CDR1 reads GTSNPN; CDR2 reads SVGIG (reference sequence). The CDR3 runs 13 residues. CDR3 protein: CASSGSLTDTQYF. CDR3 sequence (DNA): TGTGCCTCTAGCGGGAGTTTGACAGATACGCAGTATTTT.

Points on this clone: Compared with germline, one end of the junction differs, possibly owing to a read error. This chain links TRBV7-7 with TRBJ2-1; D is undetermined. Germline lookup yields CDR1 SSHAT and CDR2 FNYEAQ (reference sequence). This CDR3 is 15 amino acids long. The CDR3 region is CASSLGPSFYNEQFF. The CDR3 DNA sequence: TGTGCTAGCAGCTTAGGGCCGTCCTTCTACAATGAGCAGTTCTTC.

This clone was observed many times. This rearrangement joins TRBV19 to TRBJ2-5, with a tentative D call TRBD1 (6 bases). The V end lost 3 bases, the J end lost 0 bases, and 14 bases lay between the germline ends. Germline assignment: CDR1 LNHDA and CDR2 SQIVND (reference sequence). This CDR3 is 16 amino acids long. The CDR3 here is CASSMAPDRYQETQYF. The CDR3 coding sequence is TGTGCCAGTAGTATGGCCCCGGACAGATACCAAGAGACCCAGTACTTC.

The chain joins TRBV18 to TRBJ1-5, with D possibly matching TRBD1 (6 bases). Germline loops: CDR1 KGHSH, CDR2 LQKENI. The CDR3 length is 14 residues. V gave up 1 base and J gave up 6 bases, with 10 bases separating them. CDR3 loop: CASSPQGVGQPQHF. The CDR3 bases are TGTGCCAGCTCACCACAGGGGGTCGGTCAGCCCCAGCATTTT.

The rearrangement joins TRBV7-2 to TRBJ1-5; D is perhaps TRBD1 (5 bases). CDR1 is SGHTA and CDR2 is FQGNSA in the germline V gene. V lost 2 bases, J lost 0 bases, and 17 bases lay in between. This CDR3 has 18 residues. The CDR3 spells CASSLMGGAAYSNQPQHF. The CDR3 nucleotides read TGTGCCAGCAGCTTAATGGGGGGAGCCGCCTATAGCAATCAGCCCCAGCATTTT.

The chain recombines TRBV29-1 with TRBJ2-2; perhaps TRBD1 as D (6 bases). The CDR3 loop spans 11 amino acids. Trimming left V 6 bases short and J 6 bases short, with 8 bases between. The germline gives CDR1 SQVTM, CDR2 ANQGSEA. The DNA of the CDR3 is TGCAGCGTCAGGGGCCCCGGGGAGCTGTTTTTT. The encoded protein is CSVRGPGELFF.